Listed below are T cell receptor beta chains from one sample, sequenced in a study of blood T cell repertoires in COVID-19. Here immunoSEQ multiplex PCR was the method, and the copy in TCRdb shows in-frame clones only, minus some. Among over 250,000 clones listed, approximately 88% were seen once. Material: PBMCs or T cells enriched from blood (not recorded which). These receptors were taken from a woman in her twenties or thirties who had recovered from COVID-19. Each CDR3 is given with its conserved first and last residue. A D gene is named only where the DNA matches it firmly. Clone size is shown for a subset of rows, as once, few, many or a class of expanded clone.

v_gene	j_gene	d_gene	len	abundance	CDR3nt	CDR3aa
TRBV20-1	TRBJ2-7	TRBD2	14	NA	TGCAGTGCTAGTCGGGTAGCGGGGAACTACGAGCAGTACTTC	CSASRVAGNYEQYF
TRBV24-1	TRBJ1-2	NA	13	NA	TGTGCCACCAGTGACGGTACCAACTATGGCTACACCTTC	CATSDGTNYGYTF
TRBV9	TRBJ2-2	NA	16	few	TGTGCCAGCAGCGTAGTTTTTCAGGGGGGCACCGGGGAGCTGTTTTTT	CASSVVFQGGTGELFF
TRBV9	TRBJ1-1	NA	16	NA	TGTGCCAGCAGCCCCTTCGGGGGTTTGGAGGTTACTGAAGCTTTCTTT	CASSPFGGLEVTEAFF
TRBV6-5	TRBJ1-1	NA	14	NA	TGTGCCAGCCGTCTCTCCGGACAGAACACTGAAGCTTTCTTT	CASRLSGQNTEAFF
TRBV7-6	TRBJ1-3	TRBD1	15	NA	TGTGCCAGCAGCAAACTGACAGGGGAGGGGAACACCATATATTTT	CASSKLTGEGNTIYF
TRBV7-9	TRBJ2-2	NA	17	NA	TGTGCCAGCAGCCACCGTGGGGACAACCCTCTTAGCGGGGAGCTGTTTTTT	CASSHRGDNPLSGELFF
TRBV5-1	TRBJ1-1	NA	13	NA	TGCGCCAGCAGCTTGTTGGGGGCTGCTGAAGCTTTCTTT	CASSLLGAAEAFF
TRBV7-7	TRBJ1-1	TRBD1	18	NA	TGTGCTAGCAGCTTAGTTAGGACAGGGGACGGTTTGAACACTGAAGCTTTCTTT	CASSLVRTGDGLNTEAFF
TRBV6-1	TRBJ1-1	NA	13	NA	TGTGCCAGCAGTCTCACAGGTACCACTGAAGCTTTCTTT	CASSLTGTTEAFF
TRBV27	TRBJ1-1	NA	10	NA	TGTGCCAGCAGTCAAACTGAAGCTTTCTTT	CASSQTEAFF
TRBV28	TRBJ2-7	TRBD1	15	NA	TGTGCCAGCCATGTTTCCGGGACAGGTCCCTACGAGCAGTACTTC	CASHVSGTGPYEQYF
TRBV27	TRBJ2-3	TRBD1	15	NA	TGTGCCAGCAGTTTCGGGACAGGGGCTGGGGATACGCAGTATTTT	CASSFGTGAGDTQYF
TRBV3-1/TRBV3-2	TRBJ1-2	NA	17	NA	TGTGCCAGCAGCCAAGCTTCAGGGCGGACGCTTAACTATGGCTACACCTTC	CASSQASGRTLNYGYTF
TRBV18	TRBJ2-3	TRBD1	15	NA	TGTGCCAGCCCCCCACGATACAGGGGCCCAGATACGCAGTATTTT	CASPPRYRGPDTQYF
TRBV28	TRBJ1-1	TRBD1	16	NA	TGTGCCAGCAGTACGAAAGGACAGGGGGTCGCCACTGAAGCTTTCTTT	CASSTKGQGVATEAFF
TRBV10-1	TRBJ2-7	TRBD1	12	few	TGCGCCAGCAGTGAAAACAGGGGCGAGCAGTACTTC	CASSENRGEQYF
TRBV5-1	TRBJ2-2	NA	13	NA	TGCGCCAGCAGCTTTCGGGAAACCGGGGAGCTGTTTTTT	CASSFRETGELFF
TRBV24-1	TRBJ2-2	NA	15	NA	TGTGCCACCAGTGACCCCGGGACTCCCACCGGGGAGCTGTTTTTT	CATSDPGTPTGELFF
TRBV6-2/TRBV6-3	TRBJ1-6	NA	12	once	TGTGCCAGCAGTACTACCCTATCACCCCTCCACTTT	CASSTTLSPLHF
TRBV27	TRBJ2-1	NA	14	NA	TGTGCCAGCAGCCTCGGGATGGGGTACAATGAGCAGTTCTTC	CASSLGMGYNEQFF
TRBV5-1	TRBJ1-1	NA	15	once	TGCGCCAGCAGCTTTGGACATGAGGTGACCACTGAAGCTTTCTTT	CASSFGHEVTTEAFF
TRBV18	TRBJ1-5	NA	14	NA	TGTGCCAGCTCTTCAGGGGCCTTCAATCAGCCCCAGCATTTT	CASSSGAFNQPQHF
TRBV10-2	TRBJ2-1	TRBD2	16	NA	TGCGCCAGCATCGGCGGGGGGCCCTCCCTTTACAATGAGCAGTTCTTC	CASIGGGPSLYNEQFF
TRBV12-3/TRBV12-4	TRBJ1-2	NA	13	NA	TGTGCCACCTATGAGGGATTGGACTATGGCTACACCTTC	CATYEGLDYGYTF
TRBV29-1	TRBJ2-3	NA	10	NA	TGCAGCGGCAGGGCAGATACGCAGTATTTT	CSGRADTQYF
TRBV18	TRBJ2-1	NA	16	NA	TGTGCCAGCTCACCATCGGTCACCTCCCCCTACAATGAGCAGTTCTTC	CASSPSVTSPYNEQFF
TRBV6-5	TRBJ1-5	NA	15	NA	TGTGCCAGCACCCACGCGGCCGGAGGCAATCAGCCCCAGCATTTT	CASTHAAGGNQPQHF
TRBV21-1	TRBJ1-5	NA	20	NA	TGTGCCAGCAGCCGGGTCTTTTACCTACCCCAGGGGGCGCTTATACAGCCCCAGCATTTT	CASSRVFYLPQGALIQPQHF
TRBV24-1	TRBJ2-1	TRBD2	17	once	TGTGCCACCAGTGATTTATTTGCTAGCGGGAGCTTGGCTGAGCAGTTCTTC	CATSDLFASGSLAEQFF